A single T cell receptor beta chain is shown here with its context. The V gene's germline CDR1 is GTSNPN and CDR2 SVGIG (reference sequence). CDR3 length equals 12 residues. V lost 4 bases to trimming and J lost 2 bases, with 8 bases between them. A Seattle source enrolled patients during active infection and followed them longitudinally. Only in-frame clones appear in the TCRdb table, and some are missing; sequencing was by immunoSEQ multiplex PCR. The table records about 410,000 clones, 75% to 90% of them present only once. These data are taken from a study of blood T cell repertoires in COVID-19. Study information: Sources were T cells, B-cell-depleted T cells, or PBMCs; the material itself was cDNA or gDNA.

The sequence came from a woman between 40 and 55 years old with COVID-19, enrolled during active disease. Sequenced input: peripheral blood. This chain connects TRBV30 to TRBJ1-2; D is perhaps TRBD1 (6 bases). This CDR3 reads CAWITGNYGYTF. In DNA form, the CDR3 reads TGTGCCTGGATTACAGGGAACTATGGCTACACCTTC.